Given below is one T cell receptor (beta chain) in context. At least ten counts were recorded for this clonotype. This receptor's antigen is unknown. The record has no base qualities; no much larger clone is one base away. The germline V gene (reference sequence) provides CDR1 MNHEY and CDR2 SMNVEV. The cysteine opens and the phenylalanine closes a CDR3 of 14 amino acids. The retained sequence is limited to the CDR3, 42 bases, with the frame set at the first base. V loses 8 bases, J loses 5 bases, and the germline ends lie 19 bases apart. Moderately to severely active disease, a Clinical Activity Score of at least 3, a NOSPECS grade of at least 4, and a duration under 3 months were present in ophthalmopathy patients. The study excluded patients with uncontrolled infections, other autoimmune diseases, pregnancy or lactation. Clinical symptoms, serum thyroxine and TRAb, thyroid ultrasound, and orbital computed tomography formed the basis for the diagnoses. PBMCs were isolated from 7.5 to 10 ml of fresh peripheral blood by Ficoll-Paque density gradient centrifugation. Total RNA was extracted with Trizol reagent, and quality was checked on an Agilent 2100 Bioanalyzer.

The sample comes from a study of T cells in Graves' hyperthyroidism and ophthalmopathy (dated by TCRdb to between 2018 and 2020). For the wider study: Peripheral blood samples were taken at initial diagnosis, before any treatment was given. To identify TCR V-J signatures that set the groups apart, the researchers used a discovery cohort of 95 to 100 patients, made up of 43 with Graves' ophthalmopathy and 55 to 65 with stable Graves' hyperthyroidism. Prospective prediction of ophthalmopathy was tested in an independent validation cohort of 18 to 20 hyperthyroidism patients and 17 patients who later progressed to ophthalmopathy. The 100 or so discovery patients were randomly split 7:3 into training and test sets. The study also compared thyroid tissue and blood T-cell repertoires from about six Graves' hyperthyroidism patients. After sampling, hyperthyroidism patients received methimazole starting at 30 mg daily, and ophthalmopathy patients received high-dose intravenous methylprednisolone. The paper describes TCR Vbeta CDR3 sequencing of fewer than 150 peripheral blood samples, made up of about 41 ophthalmopathy patients, around 78 hyperthyroidism patients and about 17 progressor patients. General study outcomes and caveats: In validation, the model predicted progression to ophthalmopathy with approximately 69% sensitivity and over 72% specificity, a median of 6.5 months before onset. Most expanded thyroid clonotypes (frequency above 0.001) were also detected in blood, a finding suggesting that blood repertoires may reflect thyroid immune responses. Ophthalmopathy was separated from stable hyperthyroidism by a 13 V-J signature model, with approximately 85% sensitivity and 81% to 82% specificity obtained in cross-validation and 80%/75% obtained in testing. No statistical method was used to set the sample size in advance, and investigators knew the group allocation.

TCR beta CDR3 regions were amplified from RNA transcripts. The TCR CDR3 was subjected to a first round of RT-PCR using the HTBI primer set and the Qiagen OneStep RT-PCR kit. The libraries were constructed in a second round of multiplex PCR and then size-selected and purified. Sequencing of the libraries was done on an Illumina HiSeq2000 using paired-end 100 bp reads. On the study's bioinformatics: SOAPnuke was used to process the raw data, throwing out any read that contained adapters or uncalled bases, had a mean Phred below 15, or lacked an exact constant-primer or identifier match. High-quality paired reads were merged using COPE v1.2.5, and each unique nucleotide sequence was defined as a clonotype. MiTCR v1.1 was used to align the clonotypes against IMGT TRBV, TRBD and TRBJ reference segments. The analysis was restricted to V-J combinations with a frequency above 0.0001, which together covered roughly 99% of the repertoires. A TCS score was defined as the ratio of F50 (clonal expansion) to E x V (chaos), with BLOSUM62-based TCRdist applied between CDR3 peptides within each V-J. Welch's t-statistics and random forest reduced around 510 V-J features to some 14, which were used in a naive Bayes classifier (R e1071). TCRdb's own reprocessing of the public reads used fastp at Q25 and MiXCR and kept productive beta chains. Rows matching on CDR3 protein sequence are summarized as one entry with the most common DNA and genes. In this record, the V and J calls reflect TCRdb's handling and not the investigators' own analysis. For this sample the table gives 300,000 to 400,000 distinct CDR3 sequences, of which more than 14% were detected only once. The ten biggest clones cover roughly a fifth of the sample.

The sequence came from a woman between 25 and 40 years old with Graves' ophthalmopathy. The sample was blood. The V gene is TRBV27 and the J gene is TRBJ2-7; the D call is tentative, TRBD1 or TRBD2, as each matches 5 bases. This receptor carries the CDR3 CASGRSGTVDEQYF. The DNA is as follows: TGTGCCAGCGGACGATCCGGGACGGTTGACGAGCAGTACTTC.